This T cell receptor (beta chain) was captured in a study of shared clonotypes between healthy human individuals. Looking at the study overall: Participating donors consisted of two women and a few men aged 18 to 49.

Study-level findings and limits: Sorted-subset sequencing, rarefaction showed, was incomplete despite large depth.

CDR1 is SGHAT, CDR2 FQNNGV, per germline. The germline V and J ends were trimmed by 8 bases and 4 bases, with 11 bases remaining between them. The CDR3 covers 12 residues. On this clone: Its antigen is unknown.

Profiled with immunoSEQ multiplex PCR; TCRdb holds only in-frame clones, not every one. The sample yields 2 million to 3 million clones, just over 90% seen once. The TCR comes from a man between 18 and 35 years old in good health. The chain combines TRBV11-2 with TRBJ1-2, with D tentatively TRBD1 (6 bases). The sequenced sample was naive CD4+ T cells sorted from blood. Specified subset: CD45RA+ positively selected. The CDR3, as DNA: TGTGCCAGCGGCCAGGACAGCTATGGCTACACCTTC. Translated: CASGQDSYGYTF.